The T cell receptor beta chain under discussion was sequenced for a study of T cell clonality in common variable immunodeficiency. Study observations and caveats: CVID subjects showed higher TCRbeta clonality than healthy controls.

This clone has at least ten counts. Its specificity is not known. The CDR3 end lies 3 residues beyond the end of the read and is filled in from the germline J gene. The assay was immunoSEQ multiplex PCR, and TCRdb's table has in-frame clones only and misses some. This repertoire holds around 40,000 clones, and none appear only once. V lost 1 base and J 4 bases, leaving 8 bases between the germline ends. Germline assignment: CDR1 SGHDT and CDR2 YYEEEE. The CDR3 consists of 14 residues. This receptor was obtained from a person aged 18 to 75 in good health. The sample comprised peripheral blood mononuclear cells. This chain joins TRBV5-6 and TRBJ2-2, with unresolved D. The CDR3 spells CASSLYLATGELFF. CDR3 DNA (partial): TGTGCCAGCAGCTTGTATTTAGCCACCGGGGAG.